This T cell receptor beta chain was obtained from a study of CD8 T cells in ankylosing spondylitis. Study-wide points: A TCR beta motif made of fewer than 10 highly homologous variants seemed typical of ankylosing spondylitis blood. It was reported that disease-linked clones were significantly enriched in matched ankylosing spondylitis synovial fluid. The disease-linked clones had a CD8+ phenotype and low blood frequencies.

On this clonotype itself: Its antigen is not identified.

Quantitative 5'-RACE with molecular barcodes was used to make the TCR beta libraries. Via MiXCR, TCRdb re-called the 5' RACE reads, giving one row per CDR3 protein. Of about 320,000 distinct CDR3 sequences detected, around 10% appear once; the ten largest clones hold 9.1%. This CDR3 is 16 amino acids long. Germline V CDR1 and CDR2: SGHRS, YFSETQ. V was clipped by 7 bases and J by 3 bases; unmatched bases: 12. Source material: blood, either unsorted or a sorted T cell fraction (not recorded which). The receptor was isolated from a female donor with ankylosing spondylitis or in good health (not recorded which). The rearrangement joins TRBV5-1 to TRBJ1-4, with 7 bases identical to TRBD1. The CDR3 loop reads CASGESAGQSNEKLFF. In DNA, the CDR3 is TGCGCCAGCGGAGAAAGTGCGGGACAGTCTAATGAAAAACTGTTTTTT.